These 13 T cell receptor beta chains originate from one sample sequenced in a study of monozygotic twins with inflammatory bowel disease. TCRdb re-called the 5' RACE reads; one entry per CDR3 protein, DNA not given. This listing includes some 190,000 distinct CDR3 sequences. The material sequenced was blood. The receptors were gathered from a human donor with ulcerative colitis or Crohn's disease, or a healthy co-twin of an affected twin (not recorded which).

J is TRBJ2-2 and V is TRBV27; TCRdb's D call, TRBD1, is unchecked because there is no DNA. CDR3 length: 15 amino acids. The germline V gene has CDR1 MNHEY and CDR2 SMNVEV (reference sequence). Here the CDR3 reads CASSSDSMNTGELFF.

The V call is TRBV9, the J call TRBJ1-1. The CDR3 contains 14 residues. The germline CDR1 and CDR2 sequences are SGDLS and YYNGEE. CDR3: CASSVTQTNTEAFF.

The chain links TRBV5-1 to TRBJ2-1; as DNA is missing, the TRBD1 call by TCRdb cannot be tested. The CDR3 totals 15 residues. Germline V gene sequence: CDR1 SGHRS, CDR2 YFSETQ. The CDR3 loop reads CASSSPRTGGREQFF.

This rearrangement joins TRBV19 to TRBJ1-1; the D call of TRBD1 rests on TCRdb alone, since no DNA is present to check it. This CDR3 has 15 residues. Germline CDR1 and CDR2: LNHDA and SQIVND (reference sequence). The CDR3 loop is CASSIEDSWNTEAFF.

The chain links TRBV5-1 to TRBJ2-5; the D call from TCRdb, TRBD2, cannot be confirmed without DNA. This CDR3 region has 15 residues. The germline gives CDR1 SGHRS, CDR2 YFSETQ. The CDR3 reads CASSPGSQFQETQYF.

The rearrangement uses TRBV9 and TRBJ2-4; the D gene TCRdb calls, TRBD1, cannot be checked with no DNA. The CDR3 totals 17 residues. CDR1 and CDR2 from the germline V gene are SGDLS and YYNGEE. The CDR3: CASSPLDRVSSKNIQYF. Full variable domain (missing parts from reference TRBV9 and TRBJ2-4): DSGVTQTPKHLITATGQRVTLRCSPRSGDLSVYWYQQSLDQGLQFLIQYYNGEERAKGNILERFSAQQFPDLHSELNLSSLELGDSALYFCASSPLDRVSSKNIQYFGAGTRLSVL.

This chain connects TRBV30 to TRBJ1-5; TCRdb reports TRBD1, a call that lacks DNA to check it against. There are 14 residues in the CDR3. Germline V gene lookup returns CDR1 GTSNPN and CDR2 SVGIG (reference sequence). CDR3: CAWSVGQGGQPQHF.

The chain recombines TRBV7-9 with TRBJ1-1. CDR1 and CDR2 (germline): SEHNR, FQNEAQ (reference sequence). This CDR3 is built from 12 residues. The CDR3 sequence: CASSFQDSKAFF.

The V call is TRBV5-1, the J call TRBJ2-6. CDR1 SGHRS and CDR2 YFSETQ come from the germline V gene. CDR3 length equals 15 residues. CDR3 sequence: CASSTQGSGANVLTF. The full variable domain, in which reference TRBV5-1 and TRBJ2-6 provide the parts outside the CDR3, is KAGVTQTPRYLIKTRGQQVTLSCSPISGHRSVSWYQQTPGQGLQFLFEYFSETQRNKGNFPGRFSGRQFSNSRSEMNVSTLELGDSALYLCASSTQGSGANVLTFGAGSRLTVL.

The chain couples TRBV28 to TRBJ2-3; TCRdb reports TRBD1, a call that lacks DNA to check it against. Germline V gives CDR1 MDHEN, CDR2 SYDVKM. The CDR3 covers 16 residues. The CDR3 protein is CASSLGGGQGTDTQYF.

The genes are TRBV5-1 and TRBJ2-7; TCRdb's D call of TRBD1 is untestable without DNA. This CDR3 contains 15 residues. Germline lookup yields CDR1 SGHRS and CDR2 YFSETQ. This CDR3 is CASSLSGQQTYEQYF.

The V gene is TRBV7-9, the J gene TRBJ2-3. Germline CDR1 reads SEHNR; CDR2 reads FQNEAQ (reference sequence). The CDR3 length is 12 residues. CDR3 sequence reads: CASSLVRDTQYF.

This chain uses TRBV5-1 with TRBJ2-6; TCRdb's D call of TRBD1 is untestable without DNA. Looked up from germline, CDR1 is SGHRS and CDR2 is YFSETQ. This CDR3 comprises 19 residues. CDR3: CASSPPGQPAISGANVLTF.